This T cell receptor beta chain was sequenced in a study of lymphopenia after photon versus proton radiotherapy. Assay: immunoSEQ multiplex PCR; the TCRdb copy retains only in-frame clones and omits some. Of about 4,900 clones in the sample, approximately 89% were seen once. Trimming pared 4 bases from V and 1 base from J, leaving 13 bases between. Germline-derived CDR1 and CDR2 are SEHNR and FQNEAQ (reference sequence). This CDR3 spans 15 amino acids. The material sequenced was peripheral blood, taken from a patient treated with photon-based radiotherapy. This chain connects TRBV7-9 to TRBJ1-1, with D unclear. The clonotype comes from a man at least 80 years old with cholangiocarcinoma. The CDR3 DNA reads TGTGCCAGCAGCTCGCCCGGAGACGGGAACACTGAAGCTTTCTTT. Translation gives CASSSPGDGNTEAFF.